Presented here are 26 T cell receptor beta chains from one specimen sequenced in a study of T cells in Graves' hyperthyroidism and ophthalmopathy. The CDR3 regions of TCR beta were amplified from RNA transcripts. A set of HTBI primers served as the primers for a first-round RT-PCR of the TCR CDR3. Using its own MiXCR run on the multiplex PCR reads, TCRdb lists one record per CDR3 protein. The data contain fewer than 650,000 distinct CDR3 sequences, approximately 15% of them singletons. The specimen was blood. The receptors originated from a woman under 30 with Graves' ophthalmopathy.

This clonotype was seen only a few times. CDR3 DNA sequence: TGTGCCAGCACCGACGCGGGATGGACCGGGGAGCTGTTTTTT. Translation gives CASTDAGWTGELFF. The chain combines TRBV7-9 with TRBJ2-2; maybe TRBD2 (6 bases). The CDR3 is 14 amino acids. CDR1 and CDR2 (germline): SEHNR, FQNEAQ (reference sequence). The V and J ends lost 7 bases and 5 bases respectively, with 14 bases between them.

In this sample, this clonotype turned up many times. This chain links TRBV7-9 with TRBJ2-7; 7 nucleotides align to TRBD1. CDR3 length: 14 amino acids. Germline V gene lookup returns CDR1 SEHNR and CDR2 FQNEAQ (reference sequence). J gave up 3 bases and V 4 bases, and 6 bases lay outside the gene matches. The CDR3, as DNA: TGTGCCAGCAGCTCAACGACAGGGAACTACGAGCAGTACTTC. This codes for CASSSTTGNYEQYF.

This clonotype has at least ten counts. CDR3 loop: CASSLEGTNTEAFF. Here the CDR3 DNA reads TGTGCCAGCAGCTTAGAGGGGACGAACACTGAAGCTTTCTTT. The genes are TRBV7-6 and TRBJ1-1; weak D call: TRBD1 (5 bases). Germline loops: CDR1 SGHVS, CDR2 FNYEAQ. V was cut by 1 base and J by 1 base, with 7 bases left in between. CDR3 length: 14 amino acids.

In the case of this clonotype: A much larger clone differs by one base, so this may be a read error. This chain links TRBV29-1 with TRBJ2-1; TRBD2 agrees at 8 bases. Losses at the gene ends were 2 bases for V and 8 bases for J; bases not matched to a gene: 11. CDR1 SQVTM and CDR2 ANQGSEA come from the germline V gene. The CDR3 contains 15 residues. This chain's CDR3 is CSVESAGGRQDEQFF. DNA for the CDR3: TGCAGCGTTGAATCGGCCGGCGGGAGGCAGGATGAGCAGTTCTTC.

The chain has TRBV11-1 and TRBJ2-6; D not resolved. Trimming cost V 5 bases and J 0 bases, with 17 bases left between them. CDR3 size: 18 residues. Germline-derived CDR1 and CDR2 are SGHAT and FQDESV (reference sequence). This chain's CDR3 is CASSQDLPFRSGANVLTF. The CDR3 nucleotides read TGTGCCAGCAGCCAAGATCTCCCCTTCCGCTCTGGGGCCAACGTCCTGACTTTC.

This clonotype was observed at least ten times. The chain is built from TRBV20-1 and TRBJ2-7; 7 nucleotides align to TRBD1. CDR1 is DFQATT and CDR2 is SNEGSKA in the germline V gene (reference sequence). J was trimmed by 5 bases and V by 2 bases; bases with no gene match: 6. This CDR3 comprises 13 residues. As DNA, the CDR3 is TGCAGTGCTAGATTCTACAGGGGAAACGAGCAGTACTTC. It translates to CSARFYRGNEQYF.

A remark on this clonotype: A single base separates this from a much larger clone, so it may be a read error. CDR3 in amino acids: CASSQDPSKLYEQYF. In nucleotides, the CDR3 is TGTGCCAGCAGCCAAGATCCTAGCAAGCTCTACGAGCAGTACTTC. This sequence joins TRBV3-1 and TRBJ2-7; D might be TRBD2 (5 bases). The CDR3 is 15 residues long. Trimming pared 0 bases from V and 3 bases from J, leaving 12 bases between. Germline V lookup: CDR1 LGHDT, CDR2 YNNKEL (reference sequence).

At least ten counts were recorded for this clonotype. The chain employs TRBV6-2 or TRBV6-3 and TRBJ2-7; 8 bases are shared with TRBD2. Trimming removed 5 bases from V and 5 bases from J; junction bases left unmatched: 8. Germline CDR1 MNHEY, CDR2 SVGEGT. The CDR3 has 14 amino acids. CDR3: CASSPPREDNEQYF. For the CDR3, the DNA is TGTGCCAGCAGTCCACCGCGGGAGGATAACGAGCAGTACTTC.

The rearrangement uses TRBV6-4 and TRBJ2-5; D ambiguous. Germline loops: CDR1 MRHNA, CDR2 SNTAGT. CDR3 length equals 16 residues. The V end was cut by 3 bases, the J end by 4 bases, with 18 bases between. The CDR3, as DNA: TGTGCCAGCAGTGAAACGGCGCTAGGAAGGGTAGAGACCCAGTACTTC. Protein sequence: CASSETALGRVETQYF.

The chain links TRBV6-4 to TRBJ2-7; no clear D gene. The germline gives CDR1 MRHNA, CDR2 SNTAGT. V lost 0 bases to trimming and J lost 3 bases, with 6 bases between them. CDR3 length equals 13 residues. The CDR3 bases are TGTGCCAGCAGTGACTCTAAGAGCTACGAGCAGTACTTC. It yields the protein CASSDSKSYEQYF.

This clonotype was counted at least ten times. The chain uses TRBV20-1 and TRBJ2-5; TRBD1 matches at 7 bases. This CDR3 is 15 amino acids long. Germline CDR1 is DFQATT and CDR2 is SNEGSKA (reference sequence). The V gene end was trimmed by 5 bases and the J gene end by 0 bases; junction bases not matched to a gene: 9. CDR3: CSAGSGQWYQETQYF. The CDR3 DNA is TGCAGTGCTGGATCGGGACAGTGGTACCAAGAGACCCAGTACTTC.

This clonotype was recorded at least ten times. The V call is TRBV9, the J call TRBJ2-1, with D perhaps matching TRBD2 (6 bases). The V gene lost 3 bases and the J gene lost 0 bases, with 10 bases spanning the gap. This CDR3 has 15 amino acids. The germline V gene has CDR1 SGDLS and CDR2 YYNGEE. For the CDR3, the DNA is TGTGCCAGCAGCGCTCTAGCGAGCTCCTACAATGAGCAGTTCTTC. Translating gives CASSALASSYNEQFF.

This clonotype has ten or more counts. CDR3 sequence: CACPQGPTYEQYF. The CDR3 nucleotides read TGTGCCTGCCCTCAGGGGCCTACCTACGAGCAGTACTTC. The chain is built from TRBV30 and TRBJ2-7; tentatively, D is TRBD1 (6 bases). CDR3 length: 13 residues. Germline loops: CDR1 GTSNPN, CDR2 SVGIG (reference sequence). V was trimmed by 6 bases and J by 2 bases, leaving 14 bases between them.

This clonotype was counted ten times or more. The CDR3 DNA sequence: TGCAGTGCTAGAGGCGGCGGGAGTAGCGCCTACAATGAGCAGTTCTTC. It translates to CSARGGGSSAYNEQFF. This chain joins TRBV20-1 and TRBJ2-1; 7 nucleotides align to TRBD2. The V segment lost 1 base and the J segment 2 bases; nucleotides outside the gene matches: 8. This CDR3 has 16 residues. Germline V gene lookup returns CDR1 DFQATT and CDR2 SNEGSKA (reference sequence).

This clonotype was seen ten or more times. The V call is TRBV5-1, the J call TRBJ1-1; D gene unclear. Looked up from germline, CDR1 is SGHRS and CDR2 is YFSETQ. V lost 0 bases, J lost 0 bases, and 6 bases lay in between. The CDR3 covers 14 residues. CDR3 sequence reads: CASSLAVLNTEAFF. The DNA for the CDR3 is TGCGCCAGCAGCTTGGCTGTCCTGAACACTGAAGCTTTCTTT.

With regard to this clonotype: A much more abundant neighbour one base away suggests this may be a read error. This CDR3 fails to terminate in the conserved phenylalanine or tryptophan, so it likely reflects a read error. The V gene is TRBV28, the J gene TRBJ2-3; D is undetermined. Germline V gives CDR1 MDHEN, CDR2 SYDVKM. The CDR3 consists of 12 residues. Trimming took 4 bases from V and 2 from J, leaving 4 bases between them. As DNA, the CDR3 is TGTGCCAGCAGTTCTTTCACAGATACGCAGTATTCT. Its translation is CASSSFTDTQYS.

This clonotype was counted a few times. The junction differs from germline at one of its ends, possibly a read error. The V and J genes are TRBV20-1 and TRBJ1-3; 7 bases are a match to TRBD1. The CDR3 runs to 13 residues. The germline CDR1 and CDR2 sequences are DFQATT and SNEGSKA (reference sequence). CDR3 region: CCAGGHSGNTIYF. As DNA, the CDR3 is TGCTGTGCAGGGGGACACTCTGGAAACACCATATATTTT.

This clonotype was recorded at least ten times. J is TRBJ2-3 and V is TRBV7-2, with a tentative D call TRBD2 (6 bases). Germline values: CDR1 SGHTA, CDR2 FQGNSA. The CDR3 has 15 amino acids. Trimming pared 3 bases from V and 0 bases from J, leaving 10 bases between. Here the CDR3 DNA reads TGTGCCAGCAGCTTCGTGGGGACTAGCACAGATACGCAGTATTTT. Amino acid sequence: CASSFVGTSTDTQYF.

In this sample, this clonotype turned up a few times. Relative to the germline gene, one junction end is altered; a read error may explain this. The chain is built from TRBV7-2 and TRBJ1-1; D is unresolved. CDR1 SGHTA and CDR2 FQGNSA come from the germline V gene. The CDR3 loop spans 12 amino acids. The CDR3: CASSPSNTGAFF. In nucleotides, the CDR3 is TGTGCCAGCAGTCCTTCAAACACTGGAGCTTTCTTT.

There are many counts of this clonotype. CDR3 in amino acids: CASSEPLGTAEAFF. The CDR3, as DNA: TGTGCCAGCAGTGAACCCCTCGGGACAGCTGAAGCTTTCTTT. The J gene is TRBJ1-1, the V gene TRBV2, with 7 nucleotides matching TRBD1. The CDR3 has 14 amino acids. J lost 6 bases, V lost 2 bases, and 6 bases had no gene match. Germline CDR1 reads SNHLY; CDR2 reads FYNNEI.

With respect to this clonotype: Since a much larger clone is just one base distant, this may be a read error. The CDR3 DNA reads as TGTGCCTGGAGTCCCCTCGCTAACTATGGCTACACCTTC. Encoded protein: CAWSPLANYGYTF. The chain couples TRBV30 to TRBJ1-2; the D is unclear. The germline gives CDR1 GTSNPN, CDR2 SVGIG (reference sequence). This CDR3 region has 13 residues. V lost 2 bases and J lost 0, with 7 bases in between.

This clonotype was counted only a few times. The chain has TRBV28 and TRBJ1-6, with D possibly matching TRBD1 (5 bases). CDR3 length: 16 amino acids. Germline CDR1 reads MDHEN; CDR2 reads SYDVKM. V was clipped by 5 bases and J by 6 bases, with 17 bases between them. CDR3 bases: TGTGCCAGCAGTCAAACCGACAGTGCCCCTAATTCACCCCTCCACTTT. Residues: CASSQTDSAPNSPLHF.

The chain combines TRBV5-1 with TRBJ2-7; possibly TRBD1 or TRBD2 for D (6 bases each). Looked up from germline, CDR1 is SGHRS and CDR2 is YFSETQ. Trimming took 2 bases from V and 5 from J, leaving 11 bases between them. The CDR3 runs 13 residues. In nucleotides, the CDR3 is TGCGCCAGCAGCTTCGGGGGCAGCGACGAGCAGTACGTC. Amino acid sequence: CASSFGGSDEQYV.

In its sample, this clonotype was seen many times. CDR3 loop: CSARDRRETQYF. The CDR3 nucleotides are TGCAGTGCTAGAGATCGAAGAGAGACCCAGTACTTC. The chain links TRBV20-1 to TRBJ2-5; D is unresolved. The CDR3 runs 12 residues. The V end was cut by 0 bases, the J end by 4 bases, with 6 bases between. Germline V gives CDR1 DFQATT, CDR2 SNEGSKA (reference sequence).

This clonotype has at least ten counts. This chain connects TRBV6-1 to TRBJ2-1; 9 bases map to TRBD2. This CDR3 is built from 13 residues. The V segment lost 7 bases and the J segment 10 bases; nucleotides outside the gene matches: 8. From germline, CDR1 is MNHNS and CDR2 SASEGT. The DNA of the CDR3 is TGTGCCAGCATTGCCAGCGGGAGGTACGAGCAGTTCTTC. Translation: CASIASGRYEQFF.

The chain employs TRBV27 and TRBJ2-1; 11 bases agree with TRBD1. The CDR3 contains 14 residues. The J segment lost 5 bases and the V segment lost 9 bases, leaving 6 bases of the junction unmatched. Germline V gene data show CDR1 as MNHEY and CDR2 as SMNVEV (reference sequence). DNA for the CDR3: TGTGCCAGAACCCGGGACAGGGGGGACAATGAGCAGTTCTTC. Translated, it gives CARTRDRGDNEQFF.